A single sample gave rise to the 14 T cell receptor beta chains below, sequenced in a study of blood T cell repertoires in COVID-19. Method: immunoSEQ multiplex PCR; TCRdb's copy keeps in-frame clones and lacks some. The sample includes about 320,000 clones, approximately 90% of them seen just once. The source material was PBMCs or T cells enriched from blood (not recorded which). The source is a woman between 18 and 30 years old who had recovered from COVID-19.

The chain employs TRBV28 and TRBJ2-7; TRBD2 might be the D (5 bases). Between the trimmed V and J ends, which lost 2 bases and 3 bases, there was a span of 11 bases. Germline V gene data show CDR1 as MDHEN and CDR2 as SYDVKM. The CDR3 totals 14 residues. The CDR3 coding sequence is TGTGCCAGCAGTTTAGAGGGTGGGCTCTACGAGCAGTACTTC. This gives the protein CASSLEGGLYEQYF. The complete variable domain, with remaining parts taken from reference TRBV28 and TRBJ2-7, reads DVKVTQSSRYLVKRTGEKVFLECVQDMDHENMFWYRQDPGLGLRLIYFSYDVKMKEKGDIPEGYSVSREKKERFSLILESASTNQTSMYLCASSLEGGLYEQYFGPGTRLTVT.

The chain joins TRBV5-1 to TRBJ2-1, with a tentative D call TRBD1 (7 bases). With 0 bases removed from V and 7 bases from J, the gap between germline ends came to 14 bases. This CDR3 region has 15 residues. CDR1 and CDR2 (germline): SGHRS, YFSETQ. The CDR3: CASSLVAAGGNEQFF. The CDR3 nucleotides are TGCGCCAGCAGCTTGGTAGCGGCAGGGGGGAATGAGCAGTTCTTC.

This rearrangement joins TRBV7-8 to TRBJ2-4; the match to TRBD2 covers 9 bases. J gave up 5 bases and V 0 bases, and 14 bases lay outside the gene matches. The length of the CDR3 is 19 residues. Germline V gives CDR1 SGHVS, CDR2 FQNEAQ. The DNA of the CDR3 is TGTGCCAGCAGCTTAGCGCATAGGGCTAGCGGGAATATCGAAAACATTCAGTACTTC. It encodes CASSLAHRASGNIENIQYF.

V gene TRBV29-1 combines with J gene TRBJ2-3; D gene ambiguous. The CDR3 is 13 amino acids. Trimming pared 4 bases from V and 3 bases from J, leaving 11 bases between. CDR1 SQVTM and CDR2 ANQGSEA come from the germline V gene. Here the CDR3 DNA reads TGCAGCGTTGGGCAGGTCCGAACAGATACGCAGTATTTT. This encodes CSVGQVRTDTQYF.

This rearrangement joins TRBV28 to TRBJ1-1; the match to TRBD1 covers 8 bases. The junction had 9 bases not matched to a gene; V was cut back by 1 base and J by 8 bases. Germline V gene data show CDR1 as MDHEN and CDR2 as SYDVKM. The length of the CDR3 is 15 residues. CDR3 sequence (DNA): TGTGCCAGCAGTTTATTCCAGGGGGCGGGTTCGGAAGCTTTCTTT. It codes for CASSLFQGAGSEAFF.

The gene calls are TRBV10-1 and TRBJ1-1; 8 bases align to TRBD1. Germline V gives CDR1 WNHNN, CDR2 SYGVQD (reference sequence). CDR3 size: 13 residues. J was trimmed by 4 bases and V by 6 bases; bases with no gene match: 4. CDR3 DNA: TGCGCCAGCAGCTTTACAGGGGGCACTGAAGCTTTCTTT. This sequence encodes CASSFTGGTEAFF.

Turning to this clone: Other DNA sequences in this sample translate to the same CDR3. The V and J genes are TRBV30 and TRBJ1-1, with 9 bases matching TRBD1. This CDR3 contains 13 residues. The J segment lost 4 bases and the V segment lost 2 bases, leaving 2 bases of the junction unmatched. The germline CDR1 and CDR2 sequences are GTSNPN and SVGIG (reference sequence). The CDR3 loop reads CAWSRQGGTEAFF. In DNA form, the CDR3 reads TGTGCCTGGAGTAGACAGGGGGGCACTGAAGCTTTCTTT.

This chain connects TRBV15 to TRBJ2-7; D might be TRBD2 (5 bases). The ends were cut back, 0 bases at V and 7 bases at J, with 16 bases in the middle. There are 15 residues in the CDR3. CDR1 is LNHNV, CDR2 YYDKDF, per germline (reference sequence). The CDR3 DNA follows: TGTGCCACCAGCAGAGATAGGCTGACGAGAGGGGAGCAGTACTTC. It yields the protein CATSRDRLTRGEQYF.

The rearrangement joins TRBV5-1 to TRBJ2-3, with TRBD2 matching over 10 bases. V was pared by 4 bases and J by 4 bases, with 3 bases of the junction left unmatched. Germline V gene lookup returns CDR1 SGHRS and CDR2 YFSETQ. This CDR3 comprises 14 residues. In DNA form, the CDR3 reads TGCGCCAGCAGCGGGGGGACTAGCGCAGATACGCAGTATTTT. This encodes CASSGGTSADTQYF.

This chain links TRBV13 with TRBJ1-2; no definite D call. Germline CDR1 and CDR2: PRHDT and FYEKMQ (reference sequence). V was shortened by 5 bases and J by 2 bases, with 6 bases between the two germline ends. This CDR3 spans 12 amino acids. This chain's CDR3 is CASSPYNYGYTF. In nucleotides, the CDR3 is TGTGCCAGCAGCCCCTACAACTATGGCTACACCTTC.

This chain links TRBV15 with TRBJ2-7; D gene uncertain. With 0 bases removed from V and 4 bases from J, the gap between germline ends came to 7 bases. There are 13 residues in the CDR3. Germline loops: CDR1 LNHNV, CDR2 YYDKDF (reference sequence). This CDR3 reads CATSRDLMYEQYF. CDR3 nucleotide sequence: TGTGCCACCAGCAGAGATTTAATGTACGAGCAGTACTTC.

The genes are TRBV18 and TRBJ2-5; no reliable D call. Per the germline V gene, CDR1 is KGHSH and CDR2 is LQKENI. The V end was cut by 0 bases, the J end by 1 base, with 3 bases between. This CDR3 comprises 13 residues. The CDR3 sequence: CASSPPIQETQYF. CDR3 nucleotides: TGTGCCAGCTCACCACCCATCCAAGAGACCCAGTACTTC.

J is TRBJ1-1 and V is TRBV5-1, with 7 bases fitting TRBD1. Per the germline V gene, CDR1 is SGHRS and CDR2 is YFSETQ. CDR3 length equals 15 residues. V trimming: 0 bases; J trimming: 0 bases; junction bases outside the gene matches: 2. The CDR3 DNA reads TGCGCCAGCAGCTTGGTAGGGGGCTTGAACACTGAAGCTTTCTTT. Translation gives CASSLVGGLNTEAFF.

In its sample, this clone was seen once. The chain uses TRBV12-2 and TRBJ2-4; the listed D gene, TRBD2, was not tested against the DNA. TRBV12-2 is annotated as a pseudogene. The CDR3 is 15 residues long. The CDR3 loop is CASRLVYSTRNIQYF. For the CDR3, the DNA is TGTGCAAGTCGCTTAGTTTACTCAACGAGAAACATTCAGTACTTC.